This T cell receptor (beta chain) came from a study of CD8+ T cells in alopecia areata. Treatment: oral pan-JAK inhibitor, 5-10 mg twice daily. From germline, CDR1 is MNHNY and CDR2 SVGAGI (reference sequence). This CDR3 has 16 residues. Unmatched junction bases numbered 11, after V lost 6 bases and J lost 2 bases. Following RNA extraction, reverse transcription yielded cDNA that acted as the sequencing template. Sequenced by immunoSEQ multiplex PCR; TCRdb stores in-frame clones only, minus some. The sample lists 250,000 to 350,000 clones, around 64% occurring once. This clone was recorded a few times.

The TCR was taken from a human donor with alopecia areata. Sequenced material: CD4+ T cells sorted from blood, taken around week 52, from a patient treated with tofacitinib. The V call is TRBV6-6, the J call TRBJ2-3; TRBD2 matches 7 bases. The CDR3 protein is CASRPHVGRTTDTQYF. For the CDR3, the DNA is TGTGCCAGCAGACCACACGTCGGGAGGACCACAGATACGCAGTATTTT.